The TCR beta chain described here comes from a study of OX40 agonist ivuxolimab in advanced cancers. Repertoires were generated with immunoSEQ multiplex PCR, while TCRdb's copy carries only in-frame clones and drops some. The repertoire includes just under 75,000 clones, 92% of them detected once, and 0.44% sits in the top ten. Here the sequenced sample was CD4+ or CD8+ T cells sorted from blood, taken in a trial of the OX40 agonist ivuxolimab. The TCR comes from an adult with an advanced solid tumor such as melanoma, head and neck, liver or kidney cancer.

The CDR3 loop is CASSPRPNNSPLHF. The CDR3 nucleotides are TGTGCCAGCAGCCCTCGACCGAATAATTCACCCCTCCACTTT. The V call is TRBV9, the J call TRBJ1-6; D gene uncertain. Trimming stripped 4 bases from V and 5 bases from J, with 10 bases between. CDR1 SGDLS and CDR2 YYNGEE come from the germline V gene. This CDR3 region has 14 residues.